The 24 T cell receptor beta chains given below trace back to one sample, sequenced in a study of blood T cell repertoires in COVID-19. Profiled with immunoSEQ multiplex PCR; TCRdb holds only in-frame clones, not every one. The sample consists of about 190,000 clones, 89% of them appearing once. The sample comprised peripheral blood. The source is a man in his forties with acute or convalescent COVID-19.

The chain recombines TRBV7-8 with TRBJ2-7; 9 bases agree with TRBD1. Germline V gene lookup returns CDR1 SGHVS and CDR2 FQNEAQ. Losses at the gene ends were 1 base for V and 3 bases for J; bases not matched to a gene: 1. The CDR3 spans 14 residues. CDR3 sequence: CASSLGQGVYEQYF. In DNA form, the CDR3 reads TGTGCCAGCAGCTTAGGACAGGGGGTCTACGAGCAGTACTTC.

The chain is built from TRBV10-2 and TRBJ2-5, with 8 bases identical to TRBD2. Germline values: CDR1 WSHSY, CDR2 SAAADI. With V trimmed by 6 bases and J by 6 bases, 9 bases remained unmatched. The CDR3 has 14 amino acids. CDR3 DNA: TGCGCCAGCAGCCCCAGCGGGGGTACGCAGACCCAGTACTTC. Amino acid sequence: CASSPSGGTQTQYF.

The gene calls are TRBV28 and TRBJ2-7; TRBD1 agrees at 9 bases. J was trimmed by 2 bases and V by 3 bases; bases with no gene match: 8. The germline V gene has CDR1 MDHEN and CDR2 SYDVKM. This CDR3 is built from 16 residues. The CDR3 protein is CASSFGFGDRAYEQYF. DNA of the CDR3: TGTGCCAGCAGTTTTGGGTTCGGGGACAGGGCCTACGAGCAGTACTTC. The full variable domain, completed using reference TRBV28 and TRBJ2-7, is DVKVTQSSRYLVKRTGEKVFLECVQDMDHENMFWYRQDPGLGLRLIYFSYDVKMKEKGDIPEGYSVSREKKERFSLILESASTNQTSMYLCASSFGFGDRAYEQYFGPGTRLTVT.

The count of this clone is one. CDR3 in DNA: TGTGCCAGCAGTGAAGCTCCAGGGAACACTGAAGCTTTCTTT. It encodes CASSEAPGNTEAFF. The chain carries TRBV2 and TRBJ1-1, with D unclear. The CDR3 covers 14 residues. Between the trimmed V and J ends, which lost 0 bases and 1 base, there was a span of 6 bases. CDR1 SNHLY and CDR2 FYNNEI come from the germline V gene.

CDR3 sequence: CASSPSLTGGDQPQHF. As DNA, the CDR3 is TGCGCCAGCAGCCCATCTCTGACAGGGGGCGATCAGCCCCAGCATTTT. The V gene is TRBV5-1, the J gene TRBJ1-5, with TRBD1 matching over 10 bases. Germline V lookup: CDR1 SGHRS, CDR2 YFSETQ. V lost 4 bases and J lost 5; bases outside the gene matches: 9. The CDR3 is made up of 16 amino acids. The full variable domain, in which reference TRBV5-1 and TRBJ1-5 provide the parts outside the CDR3, is KAGVTQTPRYLIKTRGQQVTLSCSPISGHRSVSWYQQTPGQGLQFLFEYFSETQRNKGNFPGRFSGRQFSNSRSEMNVSTLELGDSALYLCASSPSLTGGDQPQHFGDGTRLSIL.

J is TRBJ2-1 and V is TRBV4-2, with a possible D match to TRBD1 (6 bases). The V end was cut by 0 bases, the J end by 0 bases, with 12 bases between. The CDR3 totals 17 residues. CDR1 is LGHNA and CDR2 is YNFKEQ in the germline V gene. The CDR3 protein is CASSQEPTGRSYNEQFF. The CDR3 DNA is TGTGCCAGCAGCCAAGAACCGACAGGCCGCTCCTACAATGAGCAGTTCTTC.

The V gene is TRBV5-4, the J gene TRBJ2-2, with 14 positions matching TRBD2. V lost 4 bases and J lost 5; bases outside the gene matches: 4. CDR1 and CDR2 from the germline V gene are SGHNT and YYREEE (reference sequence). This CDR3 has 16 residues. In DNA, the CDR3 is TGTGCCAGCAGCGGGGGACTAGCGGGGGCGACCGGGGAGCTGTTTTTT. It translates to CASSGGLAGATGELFF.

This clone was counted only a few times. The chain employs TRBV15 and TRBJ1-1; D may be TRBD1 (5 bases). CDR3 size: 17 residues. The germline V gene encodes CDR1 LNHNV and CDR2 YYDKDF (reference sequence). V was shortened by 6 bases and J by 1 base, with 21 bases between the two germline ends. CDR3 protein: CATRRIGTLLPNTEAFF. CDR3 sequence (DNA): TGTGCCACCAGACGTATCGGGACTCTTTTACCGAACACTGAAGCTTTCTTT. The full variable domain, its missing parts supplied by reference TRBV15 and TRBJ1-1, is DAMVIQNPRYQVTQFGKPVTLSCSQTLNHNVMYWYQQKSSQAPKLLFHYYDKDFNNEADTPDNFQSRRPNTSFCFLDIRSPGLGDTAMYLCATRRIGTLLPNTEAFFGQGTRLTVV.

The chain uses TRBV9 and TRBJ2-3, with D unresolved. The CDR3 is 14 residues long. Trimming shortened V by 4 bases and J by 6 bases, and 15 bases separated the two germline ends. Germline values: CDR1 SGDLS, CDR2 YYNGEE. As DNA, the CDR3 is TGTGCCAGCAGCCCTTCCCCTTCGCGCGATACGCAGTATTTT. This gives the protein CASSPSPSRDTQYF. The full variable domain, with the rest looked up from reference TRBV9 and TRBJ2-3, is DSGVTQTPKHLITATGQRVTLRCSPRSGDLSVYWYQQSLDQGLQFLIQYYNGEERAKGNILERFSAQQFPDLHSELNLSSLELGDSALYFCASSPSPSRDTQYFGPGTRLTVL.

This chain links TRBV5-5 with TRBJ1-2; weak D call: TRBD1 (5 bases). The CDR3 covers 14 residues. V was cut by 4 bases and J by 4 bases, with 14 bases left in between. Germline loops: CDR1 SGHKS, CDR2 YYEKEE (reference sequence). This CDR3 reads CASSAGLGGYGYTF. CDR3 in DNA: TGTGCCAGCAGCGCAGGGCTCGGTGGCTATGGCTACACCTTC.

V and J are TRBV3-1 (or the pseudogene TRBV3-2) and TRBJ2-7, with a weak D call TRBD2 (5 bases). Trimming removed 1 base at V and 6 bases at J, with 13 bases between. Germline CDR1 and CDR2: LGHDT and YNNKEL (reference sequence). The length of the CDR3 is 14 residues. CDR3 nucleotides: TGTGCCAGCAGCCAAGTGGGAGACACCGGCGAGCAGTACTTC. Amino acids: CASSQVGDTGEQYF.

The chain employs TRBV19 and TRBJ1-2; perhaps TRBD1 as D (5 bases). The CDR3 length is 16 residues. The ends were cut back, 4 bases at V and 0 bases at J, with 15 bases in the middle. Germline V lookup: CDR1 LNHDA, CDR2 SQIVND (reference sequence). CDR3 sequence: CASSRGRPPTNYGYTF. The CDR3, as DNA: TGTGCCAGTAGTAGGGGCCGACCACCGACTAACTATGGCTACACCTTC.

J is TRBJ2-3 and V is TRBV9; 8 bases map to TRBD2. Germline V gene sequence: CDR1 SGDLS, CDR2 YYNGEE. Trimming took 0 bases from V and 8 from J; bases not matched to a gene: 5. This CDR3 region has 14 residues. The CDR3: CASSVDGGAGTQYF. The DNA for the CDR3 is TGTGCCAGCAGCGTAGACGGGGGGGCCGGTACGCAGTATTTT. The full variable domain, in which reference TRBV9 and TRBJ2-3 provide the parts outside the CDR3, is DSGVTQTPKHLITATGQRVTLRCSPRSGDLSVYWYQQSLDQGLQFLIQYYNGEERAKGNILERFSAQQFPDLHSELNLSSLELGDSALYFCASSVDGGAGTQYFGPGTRLTVL.

The rearrangement uses TRBV5-1 and TRBJ2-7; no clear D. The V gene lost 3 bases and the J gene lost 3 bases, with 4 bases spanning the gap. The CDR3 sequence is 11 residues long. From germline, CDR1 is SGHRS and CDR2 YFSETQ. In DNA, the CDR3 is TGCGCCAGCAGCTCCCACTACGAGCAGTACTTC. Amino acid sequence: CASSSHYEQYF.

This chain connects TRBV7-9 to TRBJ1-2; D unresolved. Trimming took off 5 bases at V and 7 bases at J, with 14 bases between the two ends. In germline, CDR1 is SEHNR, CDR2 FQNEAQ (reference sequence). CDR3 length: 13 residues. CDR3: CASSQTDSRGYTF. The CDR3 region has the DNA TGTGCCAGCAGCCAGACGGACTCGCGTGGCTACACCTTC.

The rearrangement links TRBV19 to TRBJ2-7; 10 bases agree with TRBD1. The CDR3 length is 14 residues. Looked up from germline, CDR1 is LNHDA and CDR2 is SQIVND (reference sequence). The J segment lost 3 bases and the V segment lost 3 bases, leaving 2 bases of the junction unmatched. DNA for the CDR3: TGTGCCAGTAGTATGGGACAGGGGTACTACGAGCAGTACTTC. It specifies CASSMGQGYYEQYF.

The V gene is TRBV6-5, the J gene TRBJ2-2; D might be TRBD2 (6 bases). The CDR3 is 15 residues long. V was clipped by 2 bases and J by 0 bases, with 7 bases between them. Germline lookup yields CDR1 MNHEY and CDR2 SVGAGI. CDR3 loop: CASSYGGSNTGELFF. Here the CDR3 DNA reads TGTGCCAGCAGTTACGGAGGGTCGAACACCGGGGAGCTGTTTTTT.

This chain connects TRBV7-8 to TRBJ2-1; 8 bases agree with TRBD2. Germline lookup yields CDR1 SGHVS and CDR2 FQNEAQ. V was pared by 1 base and J by 0 bases, with 14 bases of the junction left unmatched. The CDR3 is made up of 20 amino acids. The CDR3 sequence is CASSLEAGGAFTSSYNEQFF. The CDR3 DNA follows: TGTGCCAGCAGCTTAGAAGCCGGGGGGGCCTTTACTTCCTCCTACAATGAGCAGTTCTTC.

This chain joins TRBV6-4 and TRBJ1-1; 8 bases map to TRBD1. The CDR3 totals 16 residues. CDR1 and CDR2 from the germline V gene are MRHNA and SNTAGT. The V and J ends lost 2 bases and 0 bases, in that order; junction bases with no gene match: 5. Here the CDR3 DNA reads TGTGCCAGCAGTGACCCTTGGGACAGGTTGAACACTGAAGCTTTCTTT. Encoded protein: CASSDPWDRLNTEAFF.

The gene calls are TRBV19 and TRBJ1-1, with D unclear. V lost 8 bases and J 1 base, leaving 14 bases between the germline ends. Germline CDR1 LNHDA, CDR2 SQIVND (reference sequence). The CDR3 loop spans 14 amino acids. The chain's CDR3 is CASAPRVQNTEAFF. The CDR3 DNA reads as TGTGCCAGTGCCCCCCGGGTTCAGAACACTGAAGCTTTCTTT.

The rearrangement links TRBV4-2 to TRBJ2-3; D might be TRBD2 (7 bases). V was pared by 0 bases and J by 5 bases, with 18 bases between. CDR1 and CDR2 (germline): LGHNA, YNFKEQ. This CDR3 has 17 amino acids. CDR3 nucleotide sequence: TGTGCCAGCAGCCAAGAGCTGGCCGGGGGGCCGGGAGATACGCAGTATTTT. Translating it yields CASSQELAGGPGDTQYF.

The chain couples TRBV2 to TRBJ2-1; TRBD2 aligns across 7 bases. CDR1 SNHLY and CDR2 FYNNEI come from the germline V gene. The CDR3 runs to 16 residues. Trimming took 5 bases from V and 0 from J; bases not matched to a gene: 7. Here the CDR3 reads CASSSSSGSSYNEQFF. The CDR3 DNA reads as TGTGCCAGCAGTTCCTCTAGCGGAAGCTCCTACAATGAGCAGTTCTTC.

V usage is TRBV6-2 or TRBV6-3 and J usage is TRBJ1-1; maybe TRBD1 (6 bases). The CDR3 is made up of 15 amino acids. V was shortened by 6 bases and J by 8 bases, with 22 bases between the two germline ends. Germline CDR1 is MNHEY and CDR2 is SVGEGT. CDR3 coding DNA: TGTGCCAGCAGCTATACCGGGACACCCGGAGAGGAAGCTTTCTTT. Encoded protein: CASSYTGTPGEEAFF.

The V and J genes are TRBV4-1 and TRBJ2-7; the match to TRBD1 covers 7 bases. Germline loops: CDR1 MGHRA, CDR2 YSYEKL. The CDR3 is 15 residues long. V gave up 2 bases and J gave up 4 bases; unmatched junction bases: 8. The CDR3 DNA reads as TGCGCCAGCAGCCAAACCGGGACAGAGCTTTACGAGCAGTACTTC. Amino acids: CASSQTGTELYEQYF.